This is a list of T cell receptor beta chains from one sample in a study of shared clonotypes between healthy human individuals. Sequenced by immunoSEQ multiplex PCR; TCRdb stores in-frame clones only, minus some. Here the sample spans roughly 480,000 clones, around 80% being singletons. Sequencing input: PBMCs. These receptors came from a woman aged 35 to 49 in good health. Some clones in this sample may be carry-over from other donors' samples. Both conserved end residues are part of each CDR3. A D gene is named only where the DNA matches it firmly. Rows may omit the clone size; those that give it use once, few, many or a size class.

-	13	TRBV29-1	-	TRBJ2-3	TGCAGCGTTGCACGAGGGGGAACAGATACGCAGTATTTT	CSVARGGTDTQYF
-	18	TRBV10-3	-	TRBJ1-4	TGTGCCATCAGTGAAACATCTAACAGAAGAGCAACTAATGAAAAACTGTTTTTT	CAISETSNRRATNEKLFF
-	16	TRBV6-5	TRBD2	TRBJ2-2	TGTGCCAGCAGTTACATGGGAGGGGTTGACACCGGGGAGCTGTTTTTT	CASSYMGGVDTGELFF
few	15	TRBV29-1	TRBD1	TRBJ1-4	TGCAGCGTTGAAGGGAGGACAGGGTCTAATGAAAAACTGTTTTTT	CSVEGRTGSNEKLFF
-	15	TRBV4-1	TRBD1	TRBJ1-2	TGCGCCAGCAGCCAAACAGGGGGAGGGAACTATGGCTACACCTTC	CASSQTGGGNYGYTF
many	15	TRBV30	TRBD2	TRBJ2-2	TGTGCCTGGGAGGGGGGGCTAGCGGGAACCGGGGAGCTGTTTTTT	CAWEGGLAGTGELFF
-	15	TRBV7-2	TRBD1	TRBJ2-7	TGTGCCAGCAGCTTAGGTGGGACAGGGGGGAACGAGCAGTACTTC	CASSLGGTGGNEQYF
-	15	TRBV18	TRBD1	TRBJ2-2	TGTGCCAGCTCACCCGGGACAGGGGGCTCCGGGGAGCTGTTTTTT	CASSPGTGGSGELFF
-	10	TRBV2	-	TRBJ2-1	TGTGCCAGCAGTAGCAATGAGCAGTTCTTC	CASSSNEQFF
-	16	TRBV5-1	-	TRBJ1-3	TGCGCCAGCAGCTCCCTGGCCGGGGGCTCTGGAAACACCATATATTTT	CASSSLAGGSGNTIYF
-	15	TRBV5-5	-	TRBJ2-1	TGTGCCAGCAGCTTGGACCCGTACTCCTACAATGAGCAGTTCTTC	CASSLDPYSYNEQFF
-	15	TRBV28	TRBD2	TRBJ2-1	TGTGCCAGCAGTTTATATATTAGCGGGAGAGGTGAGCAGTTCTTC	CASSLYISGRGEQFF
-	14	TRBV6-5	-	TRBJ2-5	TGTGCCAGCAGGCCACAGGGACTAAAAGAGACCCAGTACTTC	CASRPQGLKETQYF